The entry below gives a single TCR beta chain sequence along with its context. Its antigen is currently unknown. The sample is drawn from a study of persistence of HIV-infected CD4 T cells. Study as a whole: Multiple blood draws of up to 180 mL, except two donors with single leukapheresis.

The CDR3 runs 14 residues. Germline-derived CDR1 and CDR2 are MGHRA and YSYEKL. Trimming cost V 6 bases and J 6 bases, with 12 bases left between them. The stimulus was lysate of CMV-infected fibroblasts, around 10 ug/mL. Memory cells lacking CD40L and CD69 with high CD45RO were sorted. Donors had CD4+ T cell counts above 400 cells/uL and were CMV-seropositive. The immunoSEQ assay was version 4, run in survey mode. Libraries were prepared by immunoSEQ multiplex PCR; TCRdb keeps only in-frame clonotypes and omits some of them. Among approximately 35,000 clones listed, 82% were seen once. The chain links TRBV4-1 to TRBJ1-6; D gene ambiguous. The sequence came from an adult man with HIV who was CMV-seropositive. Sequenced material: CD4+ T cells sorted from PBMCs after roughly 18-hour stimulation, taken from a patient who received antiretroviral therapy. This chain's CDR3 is CASSPWGGNSPLHF. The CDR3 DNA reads TGCGCCAGCAGTCCATGGGGAGGTAATTCACCCCTCCACTTT.